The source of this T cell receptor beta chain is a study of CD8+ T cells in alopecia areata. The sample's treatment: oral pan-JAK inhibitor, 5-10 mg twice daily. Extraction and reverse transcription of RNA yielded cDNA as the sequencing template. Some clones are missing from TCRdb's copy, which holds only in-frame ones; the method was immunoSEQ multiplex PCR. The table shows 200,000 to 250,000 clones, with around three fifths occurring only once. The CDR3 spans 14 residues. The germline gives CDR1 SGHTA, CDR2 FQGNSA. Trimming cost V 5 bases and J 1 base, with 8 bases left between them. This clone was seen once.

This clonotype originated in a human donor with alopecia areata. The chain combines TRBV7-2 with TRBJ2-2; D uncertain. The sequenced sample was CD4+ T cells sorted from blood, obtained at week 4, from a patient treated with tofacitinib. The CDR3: CASSRTVNTGELFF. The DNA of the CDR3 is TGTGCCAGCAGCCGTACAGTGAACACCGGGGAGCTGTTTTTT.